This record covers a single T cell receptor beta chain. This sample is drawn from a study of blood T cell repertoires in COVID-19. Generated by immunoSEQ multiplex PCR, the TCRdb table keeps only in-frame clones and is missing some. The sample consists of 190,000 or so clones, approximately 78% of them appearing once. The CDR3 runs to 16 residues. Trimming took 4 bases from V and 4 from J; bases not matched to a gene: 10. Germline V CDR1 and CDR2: MDHEN, SYDVKM. The chain carries TRBV28 and TRBJ1-2; 9 bases are shared with TRBD1. The sequenced sample was PBMCs or T cells enriched from blood (not recorded which). This receptor was identified in a man between 40 and 49 years old who had recovered from COVID-19. The CDR3 sequence: CASSSPQGARGYGYTF. CDR3 sequence (DNA): TGTGCCAGCAGTTCGCCACAGGGGGCGCGAGGCTATGGCTACACCTTC.